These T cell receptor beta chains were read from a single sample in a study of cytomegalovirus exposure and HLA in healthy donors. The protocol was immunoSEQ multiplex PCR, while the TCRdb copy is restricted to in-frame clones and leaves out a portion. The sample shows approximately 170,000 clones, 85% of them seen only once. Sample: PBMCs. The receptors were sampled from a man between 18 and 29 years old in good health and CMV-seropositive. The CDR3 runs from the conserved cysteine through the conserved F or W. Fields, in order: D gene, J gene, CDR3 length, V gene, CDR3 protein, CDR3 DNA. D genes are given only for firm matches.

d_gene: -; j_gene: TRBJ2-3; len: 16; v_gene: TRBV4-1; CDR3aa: CASSQGRGLSTDTQYF; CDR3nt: TGCGCCAGCAGCCAAGGGAGGGGTCTTAGCACAGATACGCAGTATTTT
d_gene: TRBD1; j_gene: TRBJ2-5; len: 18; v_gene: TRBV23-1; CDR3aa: CASSQSNAGQGGQETQYF; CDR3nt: TGCGCCAGCAGTCAATCCAACGCGGGACAGGGTGGGCAAGAGACCCAGTACTTC
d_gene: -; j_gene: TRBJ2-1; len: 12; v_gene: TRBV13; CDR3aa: CASSPPSGEQFF; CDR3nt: TGTGCCAGCAGCCCCCCGTCGGGGGAGCAGTTCTTC
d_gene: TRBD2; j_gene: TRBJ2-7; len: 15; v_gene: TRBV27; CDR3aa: CASRPLGGTNYEQYF; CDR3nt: TGTGCCAGCAGACCTTTGGGGGGGACTAACTACGAGCAGTACTTC
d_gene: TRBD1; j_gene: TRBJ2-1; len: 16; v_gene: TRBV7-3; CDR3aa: CASSLGTGGSRDEQFF; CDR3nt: TGTGCCAGCAGCTTGGGGACAGGTGGCTCTCGGGATGAGCAGTTCTTC
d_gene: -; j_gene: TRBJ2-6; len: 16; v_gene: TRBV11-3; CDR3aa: CASSIPSGAGANVLTF; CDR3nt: TGTGCCAGCAGCATACCTTCGGGGGCTGGGGCCAACGTCCTGACTTTC
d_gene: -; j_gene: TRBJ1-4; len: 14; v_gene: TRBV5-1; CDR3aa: CASSLGRAGEKLFF; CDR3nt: TGCGCCAGCAGCCTCGGACGGGCGGGGGAAAAACTGTTTTTT
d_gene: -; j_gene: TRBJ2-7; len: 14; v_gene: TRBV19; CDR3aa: CASSITGTSYEQYF; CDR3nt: TGTGCCAGTAGTATAACAGGAACCTCCTACGAGCAGTACTTC
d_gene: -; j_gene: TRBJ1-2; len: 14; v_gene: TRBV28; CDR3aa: CASTFLQGTYGYTF; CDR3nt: TGTGCCAGCACCTTTTTACAGGGTACCTATGGCTACACCTTC
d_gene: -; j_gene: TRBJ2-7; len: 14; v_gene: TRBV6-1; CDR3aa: CASSVIDHYYEQYF; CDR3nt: TGTGCCAGCAGTGTCATCGACCACTACTACGAGCAGTACTTC